This TCR beta chain emerged from a study of blood T cell repertoires in COVID-19. The overall study: Sites across the United States, Italy and Spain contributed samples from acute and convalescent COVID-19. Sample material is recorded as cDNA or gDNA derived from T cells, B-cell-depleted T cells, or PBMCs.

Trimming at V came to 4 bases and at J to 2 bases, leaving 5 bases not matched to a gene. Germline V gene lookup returns CDR1 SGDLS and CDR2 YYNGEE. The CDR3 is 14 amino acids. As originally analysed: Reference gene primer amplification in the assay estimated nucleated cell counts. TCRdb keeps only in-frame clones here, not all; method: immunoSEQ multiplex PCR. V and J calls and clone size are given by that table; D and trimming were obtained from the DNA. The sample consists of over 95,000 clones, more than 85% of them appearing once. The source is a human donor with acute or convalescent COVID-19. The donor label of this sample is uncertain. The gene calls are TRBV9 and TRBJ2-5, with 7 bases that match TRBD2. Sequencing was carried out using peripheral blood. The CDR3 protein is CASSLGGIQETQYF. DNA of the CDR3: TGTGCCAGCAGCCTCGGGGGGATTCAAGAGACCCAGTACTTC.